The 15 T cell receptor beta chains in this list originate from one sample, sequenced in a study of T cells after somatic rescue of genetic block. Clones were sequenced by immunoSEQ multiplex PCR, and TCRdb holds only the in-frame ones, with some missing. The sample carries about 110,000 clones, around nine tenths recorded once. The sequenced material came from peripheral blood mononuclear cells (PBMCs). The origin of the receptors is a young woman.

This clone was seen a few times. This rearrangement joins TRBV7-9 to TRBJ1-3; TRBD1 matches 8 bases. The germline V gene encodes CDR1 SEHNR and CDR2 FQNEAQ (reference sequence). V lost 5 bases and J lost 0; bases outside the gene matches: 6. The CDR3 is made up of 16 amino acids. The CDR3 here is CASSIQGDISGNTIYF. The CDR3 nucleotides read TGTGCCAGCAGCATACAGGGGGATATCTCTGGAAACACCATATATTTT.

This chain links TRBV4-1 with TRBJ1-2, with a weak D call TRBD1 (5 bases). From germline, CDR1 is MGHRA and CDR2 YSYEKL. V lost 0 bases and J lost 4, with 15 bases in between. CDR3 length: 16 residues. CDR3 residues: CASSQEHTSRVYGYTF. In DNA, the CDR3 is TGCGCCAGCAGCCAAGAACACACATCCAGGGTCTATGGCTACACCTTC.

This clone appeared once. The genes are TRBV7-7 and TRBJ2-1; 9 bases align to TRBD2. The CDR3 length is 13 residues. The germline CDR1 and CDR2 sequences are SSHAT and FNYEAQ (reference sequence). The trim removed 5 bases at V and 7 bases at J, leaving 3 bases unmatched. CDR3 in DNA: TGTGCCAGCAGCCGCGGGGGGGCAAATGAGCAGTTCTTC. This codes for CASSRGGANEQFF.

The rearrangement links TRBV6-5 to TRBJ1-6, with 9 bases aligning to TRBD1. This CDR3 spans 13 amino acids. Losses at the gene ends were 8 bases for V and 5 bases for J; bases not matched to a gene: 1. Per the germline V gene, CDR1 is MNHEY and CDR2 is SVGAGI. In DNA, the CDR3 is TGTGCCAGCGGGGACAGGGATAATTCACCCCTCCACTTT. As protein: CASGDRDNSPLHF.

This clone turned up a few times. This rearrangement joins TRBV6-5 to TRBJ2-7; TRBD1 matches 7 bases. Losses at the gene ends were 6 bases for V and 3 bases for J; bases not matched to a gene: 8. The CDR3 covers 14 residues. The germline gives CDR1 MNHEY, CDR2 SVGAGI. The CDR3 DNA is TGTGCCAGCAGGTCGACAGGGTCAGGCTACGAGCAGTACTTC. It codes for CASRSTGSGYEQYF.

The chain joins TRBV6-5 to TRBJ1-4, with 7 bases fitting TRBD1. Trimming cost V 6 bases and J 8 bases; bases outside gene matches: 6. The CDR3 is 13 residues long. Germline assignment: CDR1 MNHEY and CDR2 SVGAGI. The CDR3 coding sequence is TGTGCCAGCAGCCCAGGGGGAGGGGAAAAACTGTTTTTT. It codes for CASSPGGGEKLFF.

The rearrangement links TRBV30 to TRBJ2-3; 8 nucleotides align to TRBD1. Germline CDR1 GTSNPN, CDR2 SVGIG (reference sequence). The CDR3 runs to 11 residues. Germline trimming cut 3 bases from V and 10 bases from J; bases unmatched to any gene: 3. The CDR3 sequence is CAWRGTGSQYF. DNA for the CDR3: TGTGCCTGGAGAGGGACAGGCTCGCAGTATTTT.

V and J are TRBV4-3 and TRBJ2-7; D possibly uses TRBD1 or TRBD2 (5 bases each). V was trimmed by 4 bases and J by 0 bases, leaving 16 bases between them. The germline gives CDR1 LGHNA, CDR2 YSLEER. This CDR3 region has 16 residues. CDR3 bases: TGCGCCAGCAGCCCATCCGACGAGGGGCCCTCCTACGAGCAGTACTTC. Its translation: CASSPSDEGPSYEQYF.

The genes are TRBV6-5 and TRBJ2-1, with 10 bases fitting TRBD1. This CDR3 comprises 14 residues. CDR1 and CDR2 (germline): MNHEY, SVGAGI. The ends lost 6 bases at V and 6 bases at J; junction bases unmatched: 5. The CDR3 region is CASRRDRGGNEQFF. CDR3 in DNA: TGTGCCAGCAGACGGGACAGGGGAGGCAATGAGCAGTTCTTC.

The rearrangement uses TRBV7-2 and TRBJ2-7, with TRBD1 matching over 7 bases. This CDR3 contains 15 residues. V dropped 4 bases and J dropped 5; count of bases not matched to a gene: 11. CDR1 is SGHTA and CDR2 is FQGNSA in the germline V gene. CDR3 sequence reads: CASSYLDRVVHEQYF. The CDR3 DNA reads as TGTGCCAGCAGCTACTTAGACAGGGTAGTCCACGAGCAGTACTTC.

The V and J genes are TRBV28 and TRBJ2-1; a weak D match, TRBD2 (5 bases). Germline CDR1 is MDHEN and CDR2 is SYDVKM. The length of the CDR3 is 16 residues. V lost 5 bases, J lost 0 bases, and 14 bases lay in between. CDR3 residues: CASSSLGESSYNEQFF. For the CDR3, the DNA is TGTGCCAGCAGTAGTCTCGGGGAGAGCTCCTACAATGAGCAGTTCTTC.

The chain couples TRBV5-5 to TRBJ1-6; 8 positions agree with TRBD1. V was clipped by 4 bases and J by 7 bases; unmatched bases: 16. Germline V gene sequence: CDR1 SGHKS, CDR2 YYEKEE (reference sequence). The CDR3 length is 18 residues. DNA of the CDR3: TGTGCCAGCAGCGACCTAGCTCTCGTCGGACAGGGAAATTCACCCCTCCACTTT. Translating gives CASSDLALVGQGNSPLHF.

The chain is built from TRBV7-9 and TRBJ2-7; D is perhaps TRBD2 (5 bases). The CDR3 consists of 13 residues. V dropped 0 bases and J dropped 3 bases, with 6 bases sitting between them. Germline V gene sequence: CDR1 SEHNR, CDR2 FQNEAQ (reference sequence). CDR3 amino acids: CASSLAEGYEQYF. CDR3 nucleotides: TGTGCCAGCAGCTTAGCAGAGGGCTACGAGCAGTACTTC. Full variable domain (outside the CDR3, taken from reference TRBV7-9 and TRBJ2-7): DTGVSQNPRHKITKRGQNVTFRCDPISEHNRLYWYRQTLGQGPEFLTYFQNEAQLEKSRLLSDRFSAERPKGSFSTLEIQRTEQGDSAMYLCASSLAEGYEQYFGPGTRLTVT.

The V and J genes are TRBV5-1 and TRBJ2-3, with 9 bases aligning to TRBD2. Germline CDR1 is SGHRS and CDR2 is YFSETQ. CDR3 length: 17 amino acids. The trim removed 0 bases at V and 3 bases at J, leaving 8 bases unmatched. The CDR3 sequence: CASSLEWRGGLTDTQYF. The DNA of the CDR3 is TGCGCCAGCAGCTTGGAATGGCGGGGGGGCCTGACAGATACGCAGTATTTT.

This chain connects TRBV11-3 to TRBJ1-4; D is ambiguous. The CDR3 consists of 13 residues. Germline values: CDR1 SGHNT, CDR2 YENEEA. Trimming pared 5 bases from V and 6 bases from J, leaving 10 bases between. CDR3 region: CASSARTDEKLFF. CDR3 nucleotide sequence: TGTGCCAGCAGCGCCCGGACGGATGAAAAACTGTTTTTT.